Each of the 26 T cell receptor beta chains below was sequenced from the same sample in a study of PD-1 blockade in classical Hodgkin lymphoma. Sample time point: newly diagnosed, previously untreated cHL patient sample. Generated by immunoSEQ multiplex PCR, the TCRdb table keeps only in-frame clones and is missing some. The sample lists 17,000 or so clones; about four fifths were seen once. The specimen was peripheral blood mononuclear cells (PBMCs). The receptor source for this set is a human donor with classical Hodgkin lymphoma.

J is TRBJ2-3 and V is TRBV6-6, with 9 bases lining up with TRBD2. Germline CDR1 is MNHNY and CDR2 is SVGAGI (reference sequence). The trim removed 4 bases at V and 6 bases at J, leaving 5 bases unmatched. The CDR3 runs 14 residues. For the CDR3, the DNA is TGTGCCAGCAGTTCTAGCGGGGAGGGGGATACGCAGTATTTT. It encodes CASSSSGEGDTQYF.

The V call is TRBV6-6, the J call TRBJ1-1; D is unresolved. Trimming removed 2 bases at V and 0 bases at J, with 7 bases between. The CDR3 covers 14 residues. The germline gives CDR1 MNHNY, CDR2 SVGAGI (reference sequence). The CDR3 coding sequence is TGTGCCAGCAGTTACCCGGGGATGAACACTGAAGCTTTCTTT. Translating it yields CASSYPGMNTEAFF.

The chain links TRBV5-6 to TRBJ1-1; unclear D gene. This CDR3 comprises 15 residues. V was trimmed by 4 bases and J by 0 bases, leaving 13 bases between them. CDR1 is SGHDT and CDR2 is YYEEEE in the germline V gene. The CDR3 sequence: CASSRRTVMNTEAFF. CDR3 in DNA: TGTGCCAGCAGCCGCCGGACGGTTATGAACACTGAAGCTTTCTTT.

A few counts support this clone. The chain employs TRBV6-4 and TRBJ2-3, with 8 bases matching TRBD2. The ends lost 2 bases at V and 0 bases at J; junction bases unmatched: 4. Germline V CDR1 and CDR2: MRHNA, SNTAGT. The CDR3 has 16 amino acids. In nucleotides, the CDR3 is TGTGCCAGCAGTGACCGGGCGGGAGGTAGCACAGATACGCAGTATTTT. It codes for CASSDRAGGSTDTQYF.

This clone is medium-sized by share. The rearrangement links TRBV6-4 to TRBJ2-2; D is possibly TRBD1 (5 bases). Germline CDR1 reads MRHNA; CDR2 reads SNTAGT. This CDR3 spans 13 amino acids. V lost 4 bases to trimming and J lost 2 bases, with 5 bases between them. CDR3 residues: CASSGTNTGELFF. CDR3 DNA: TGTGCCAGCAGTGGGACAAACACCGGGGAGCTGTTTTTT.

This chain links TRBV25-1 with TRBJ2-3; tentative D call: TRBD2 (6 bases). V was cut by 5 bases and J by 3 bases, with 12 bases left in between. Germline values: CDR1 MGHDK, CDR2 SYGVNS. The CDR3 spans 14 residues. The CDR3 bases are TGTGCCAGCAGTATCGGGGGTGGTACAGATACGCAGTATTTT. Amino acids: CASSIGGGTDTQYF.

The V and J genes are TRBV14 and TRBJ2-7; possibly TRBD1 for D (5 bases). This CDR3 is built from 16 residues. The germline V and J ends were trimmed by 1 base and 2 bases, with 15 bases remaining between them. Germline V CDR1 and CDR2: SGHDN, FVKESK. CDR3 residues: CASSQARTGRAYEQYF. In DNA, the CDR3 is TGTGCCAGCAGCCAAGCGCGAACGGGCAGGGCCTACGAGCAGTACTTC.

This sequence joins TRBV7-8 and TRBJ1-5; D is unclear. Germline-derived CDR1 and CDR2 are SGHVS and FQNEAQ. The V gene lost 4 bases and the J gene lost 1 base, with 8 bases spanning the gap. The CDR3 runs 14 residues. CDR3 sequence (DNA): TGTGCCAGCAGCTCACAGAGAAGCAATCAGCCCCAGCATTTT. This translates into CASSSQRSNQPQHF. The whole variable domain, remainder taken from reference TRBV7-8 and TRBJ1-5, is GAGVSQSPRYKVAKRGQDVALRCDPISGHVSLFWYQQALGQGPEFLTYFQNEAQLDKSGLPSDRFFAERPEGSVSTLKIQRTQQEDSAVYLCASSSQRSNQPQHFGDGTRLSIL.

This chain uses TRBV28 with TRBJ1-5; tentative D call: TRBD1 (6 bases). V gave up 5 bases and J gave up 3 bases, with 23 bases separating them. Germline V gives CDR1 MDHEN, CDR2 SYDVKM. The length of the CDR3 is 18 residues. This CDR3 reads CASSPVQGFEITNQPQHF. DNA of the CDR3: TGTGCCAGCAGTCCCGTACAGGGTTTTGAAATTACCAATCAGCCCCAGCATTTT.

J is TRBJ2-5 and V is TRBV7-2, with D perhaps being TRBD1 or TRBD2 (6 bases each). Deletions cut 1 base from V and 5 bases from J, with 17 bases between. CDR3 length: 16 residues. CDR1 SGHTA and CDR2 FQGNSA come from the germline V gene. The CDR3 DNA reads as TGTGCCAGCAGCTTAGTTCCGGGGGCCCCCGGGGAGACCCAGTACTTC. Translated: CASSLVPGAPGETQYF.

This CDR3 is CASSSRYSYEQYF. CDR3 in DNA: TGTGCCAGCAGTTCCCGCTACTCCTACGAGCAGTACTTC. The chain recombines TRBV28 with TRBJ2-7; D not resolved. V dropped 4 bases and J dropped 0 bases, with 7 bases sitting between them. CDR1 and CDR2 (germline): MDHEN, SYDVKM. This CDR3 comprises 13 residues.

The chain carries TRBV5-1 and TRBJ2-2; D gene uncertain. The V end was cut by 5 bases, the J end by 1 base, with 9 bases between. Germline values: CDR1 SGHRS, CDR2 YFSETQ. CDR3 length: 14 residues. The CDR3 DNA is TGCGCCAGCAGTGCCAGACTGAACACCGGGGAGCTGTTTTTT. It encodes CASSARLNTGELFF.

This clone was counted between two and nine times. V gene TRBV5-6 combines with J gene TRBJ1-5, with unresolved D. Between the trimmed V and J ends, which lost 2 bases and 5 bases, there was a span of 11 bases. This CDR3 contains 14 residues. CDR1 is SGHDT, CDR2 YYEEEE, per germline. The CDR3 DNA reads TGTGCCAGCAGCTTATCCTCGCGCGATCAGCCCCAGCATTTT. It translates to CASSLSSRDQPQHF.

This clone was found a few times. The CDR3 DNA is TGTGCCAGCCGATCAGGGGCTCAAGAGACCCAGTACTTC. It is translated as CASRSGAQETQYF. The chain recombines TRBV19 with TRBJ2-5, with D perhaps matching TRBD1 (6 bases). Germline CDR1 and CDR2: LNHDA and SQIVND (reference sequence). The V end was cut by 9 bases, the J end by 2 bases, with 13 bases between. The CDR3 consists of 13 residues.

J is TRBJ1-1 and V is TRBV19, with 8 bases matching TRBD1. The CDR3 contains 17 residues. Per the germline V gene, CDR1 is LNHDA and CDR2 is SQIVND (reference sequence). Trimming cost V 3 bases and J 0 bases; bases outside gene matches: 9. CDR3 coding DNA: TGTGCCAGTAGTATCAACAGGGGGTTGGGGGTGAACACTGAAGCTTTCTTT. Translation: CASSINRGLGVNTEAFF.

This sequence joins TRBV10-3 and TRBJ1-2; D perhaps matches TRBD1 (6 bases). V lost 5 bases to trimming and J lost 5 bases, with 15 bases between them. The CDR3 consists of 14 residues. The V gene's germline CDR1 is ENHRY and CDR2 SYGVKD. CDR3 amino acids: CAISNRDDFYGYTF. DNA of the CDR3: TGTGCCATCAGTAACAGGGATGACTTTTATGGCTACACCTTC.

The chain combines TRBV2 with TRBJ2-5; D not resolved. The CDR3 covers 14 residues. Trimming removed 8 bases from V and 2 bases from J, with 15 bases in between. Germline-derived CDR1 and CDR2 are SNHLY and FYNNEI. CDR3 sequence reads: CASLGQTPQETQYF. Written as DNA, the CDR3 is TGTGCCAGCCTCGGGCAAACCCCTCAAGAGACCCAGTACTTC. Looking up the rest from reference TRBV2 and TRBJ2-5 gives the full variable domain: EPEVTQTPSHQVTQMGQEVILRCVPISNHLYFYWYRQILGQKVEFLVSFYNNEISEKSEIFDDQFSVERPDGSNFTLKIRSTKLEDSAMYFCASLGQTPQETQYFGPGTRLLVL.

The J gene is TRBJ2-3, the V gene TRBV28; D gene unclear. The CDR3 spans 14 residues. Between the trimmed V and J ends, which lost 2 bases and 0 bases, there was a span of 6 bases. Per the germline V gene, CDR1 is MDHEN and CDR2 is SYDVKM. The CDR3 sequence is CASSLDISTDTQYF. CDR3 DNA: TGTGCCAGCAGTTTAGATATTAGCACAGATACGCAGTATTTT. Using reference TRBV28 and TRBJ2-3 for the parts outside the CDR3, the full variable domain is DVKVTQSSRYLVKRTGEKVFLECVQDMDHENMFWYRQDPGLGLRLIYFSYDVKMKEKGDIPEGYSVSREKKERFSLILESASTNQTSMYLCASSLDISTDTQYFGPGTRLTVL.

The sample holds a few counts of this clone. The chain combines TRBV7-2 with TRBJ2-3; 8 bases map to TRBD2. This CDR3 has 14 amino acids. The V segment lost 7 bases and the J segment 8 bases; nucleotides outside the gene matches: 11. Germline V gives CDR1 SGHTA, CDR2 FQGNSA. This CDR3 is CASKVAGGRGTQYF. In DNA form, the CDR3 reads TGTGCCAGCAAGGTTGCGGGAGGCAGGGGTACGCAGTATTTT.

The rearrangement uses TRBV11-2 and TRBJ2-7, with D unresolved. This CDR3 spans 11 amino acids. With 0 bases removed from V and 4 bases from J, the gap between germline ends came to 1 base. Germline assignment: CDR1 SGHAT and CDR2 FQNNGV. The CDR3 DNA reads TGTGCCAGCAGCTTAGAGTACGAGCAGTACTTC. Its translation: CASSLEYEQYF.

The chain couples TRBV15 to TRBJ1-2, with D perhaps TRBD1 (6 bases). The germline gives CDR1 LNHNV, CDR2 YYDKDF (reference sequence). This CDR3 is built from 16 residues. V lost 9 bases to trimming and J lost 4 bases, with 24 bases between them. The CDR3 is CATKLISTGWGYGYTF. The CDR3 bases are TGTGCCACAAAGCTGATAAGTACAGGGTGGGGCTATGGCTACACCTTC.

The chain links TRBV2 to TRBJ1-6; the D gene is possibly TRBD1 (6 bases). Germline V gene lookup returns CDR1 SNHLY and CDR2 FYNNEI. The CDR3 length is 15 residues. V lost 0 bases and J 7 bases, leaving 10 bases between the germline ends. DNA of the CDR3: TGTGCCAGCAGTGAAGCTCCAGGGGTAAATTCACCCCTCCACTTT. Protein: CASSEAPGVNSPLHF.

The gene calls are TRBV7-9 and TRBJ2-5; D not resolved. The germline V gene encodes CDR1 SEHNR and CDR2 FQNEAQ (reference sequence). The CDR3 totals 15 residues. V was trimmed by 1 base and J by 5 bases, leaving 14 bases between them. The CDR3 sequence is CASSLGDTAGETQYF. The CDR3 DNA sequence: TGTGCCAGCAGCTTAGGCGACACGGCTGGGGAGACCCAGTACTTC. Filled out from reference TRBV7-9 and TRBJ2-5, the complete variable domain reads DTGVSQNPRHKITKRGQNVTFRCDPISEHNRLYWYRQTLGQGPEFLTYFQNEAQLEKSRLLSDRFSAERPKGSFSTLEIQRTEQGDSAMYLCASSLGDTAGETQYFGPGTRLLVL.

The V call is TRBV5-1, the J call TRBJ2-1; D ambiguous. CDR3 size: 14 residues. Germline CDR1 SGHRS, CDR2 YFSETQ. Trimming shortened V by 2 bases and J by 2 bases, and 8 bases separated the two germline ends. The CDR3 nucleotides are TGCGCCAGCAGCTTTCTCCCCGCCTACAATGAGCAGTTCTTC. Translated: CASSFLPAYNEQFF.

The chain employs TRBV19 and TRBJ1-2, with 7 bases aligning to TRBD1. The J segment lost 8 bases and the V segment lost 4 bases, leaving 7 bases of the junction unmatched. Germline assignment: CDR1 LNHDA and CDR2 SQIVND (reference sequence). The CDR3 sequence is 13 residues long. The CDR3 region is CASSNHPGGGYTF. The CDR3 bases are TGTGCCAGTAGTAACCACCCAGGGGGAGGCTACACCTTC.

The rearrangement joins TRBV5-8 to TRBJ2-7; weak D call: TRBD1 (6 bases). V was trimmed by 0 bases and J by 1 base, leaving 26 bases between them. The germline CDR1 and CDR2 sequences are SGHTS and YDEGEE. The CDR3 sequence is 20 residues long. CDR3 loop: CASSLDFFAARGTGSYEQYF. The DNA for the CDR3 is TGTGCCAGCAGCTTGGATTTTTTCGCGGCGAGGGGCACAGGGTCCTACGAGCAGTACTTC.